This TCR beta chain originates from a study of Graves' ophthalmopathy and Graves' hyperthyroidism. The trim removed 4 bases at V and 4 bases at J, leaving 8 bases unmatched. The CDR3 contains 15 residues. The germline V gene has CDR1 KGHDR and CDR2 SFDVKD. Isolation of PBMCs was performed using around 9.5 ml of fresh peripheral blood. The study amplified TCR beta CDR3 regions using RNA transcripts. An initial RT-PCR round employing HTBI primers preceded a second-round multiplex PCR. Each CDR3 protein is one row after TCRdb ran MiXCR on the multiplex PCR reads. The repertoire holds about 240,000 distinct CDR3 sequences, about 47% seen once, with less than 60% in the top ten.

The chain combines TRBV24-1 with TRBJ1-2; TRBD1 aligns across 7 bases. The sequence was collected from an adult man with Graves' ophthalmopathy. Input material: peripheral blood. CDR3 sequence (DNA): TGTGCCACCAGTGACAATGGACAGGCCGGCTATGGCTACACCTTC. Translated: CATSDNGQAGYGYTF.